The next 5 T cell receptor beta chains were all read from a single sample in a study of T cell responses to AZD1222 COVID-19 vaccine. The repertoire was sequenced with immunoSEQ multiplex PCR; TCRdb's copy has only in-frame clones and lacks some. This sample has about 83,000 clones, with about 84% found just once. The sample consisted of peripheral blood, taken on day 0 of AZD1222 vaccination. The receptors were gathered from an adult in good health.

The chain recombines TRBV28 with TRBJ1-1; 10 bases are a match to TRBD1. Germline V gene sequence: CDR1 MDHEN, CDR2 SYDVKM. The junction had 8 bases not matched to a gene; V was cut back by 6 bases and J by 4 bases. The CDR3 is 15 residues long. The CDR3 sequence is CASSRGTGVFTEAFF. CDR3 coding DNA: TGTGCCAGCAGCCGGGGGACAGGGGTTTTCACTGAAGCTTTCTTT.

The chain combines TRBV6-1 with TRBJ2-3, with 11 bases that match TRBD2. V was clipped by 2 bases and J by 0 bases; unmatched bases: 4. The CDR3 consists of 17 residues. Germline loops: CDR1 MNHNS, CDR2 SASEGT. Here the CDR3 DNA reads TGTGCCAGCAGTGAACAGACTAGCGGGGTTAGCACAGATACGCAGTATTTT. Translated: CASSEQTSGVSTDTQYF.

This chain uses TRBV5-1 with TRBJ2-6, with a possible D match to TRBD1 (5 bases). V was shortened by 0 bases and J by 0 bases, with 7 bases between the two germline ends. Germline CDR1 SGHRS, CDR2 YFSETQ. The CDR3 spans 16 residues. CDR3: CASSLEQASGANVLTF. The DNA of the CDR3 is TGCGCCAGCAGCTTGGAACAGGCCTCTGGGGCCAACGTCCTGACTTTC.

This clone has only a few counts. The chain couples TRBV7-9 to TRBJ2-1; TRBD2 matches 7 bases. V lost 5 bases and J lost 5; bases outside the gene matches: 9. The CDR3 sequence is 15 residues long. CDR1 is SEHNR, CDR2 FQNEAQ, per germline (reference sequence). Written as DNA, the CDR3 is TGTGCCAGCAGCACCTACCACGGGGGGAACAATGAGCAGTTCTTC. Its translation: CASSTYHGGNNEQFF.

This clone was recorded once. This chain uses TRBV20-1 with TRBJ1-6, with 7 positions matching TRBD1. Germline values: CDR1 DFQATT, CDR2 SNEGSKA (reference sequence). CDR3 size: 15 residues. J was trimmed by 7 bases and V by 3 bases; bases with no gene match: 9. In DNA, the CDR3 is TGCAGTGCTAGTCCTAGGACAGGTCAAAATTCACCCCTCCACTTT. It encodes CSASPRTGQNSPLHF.